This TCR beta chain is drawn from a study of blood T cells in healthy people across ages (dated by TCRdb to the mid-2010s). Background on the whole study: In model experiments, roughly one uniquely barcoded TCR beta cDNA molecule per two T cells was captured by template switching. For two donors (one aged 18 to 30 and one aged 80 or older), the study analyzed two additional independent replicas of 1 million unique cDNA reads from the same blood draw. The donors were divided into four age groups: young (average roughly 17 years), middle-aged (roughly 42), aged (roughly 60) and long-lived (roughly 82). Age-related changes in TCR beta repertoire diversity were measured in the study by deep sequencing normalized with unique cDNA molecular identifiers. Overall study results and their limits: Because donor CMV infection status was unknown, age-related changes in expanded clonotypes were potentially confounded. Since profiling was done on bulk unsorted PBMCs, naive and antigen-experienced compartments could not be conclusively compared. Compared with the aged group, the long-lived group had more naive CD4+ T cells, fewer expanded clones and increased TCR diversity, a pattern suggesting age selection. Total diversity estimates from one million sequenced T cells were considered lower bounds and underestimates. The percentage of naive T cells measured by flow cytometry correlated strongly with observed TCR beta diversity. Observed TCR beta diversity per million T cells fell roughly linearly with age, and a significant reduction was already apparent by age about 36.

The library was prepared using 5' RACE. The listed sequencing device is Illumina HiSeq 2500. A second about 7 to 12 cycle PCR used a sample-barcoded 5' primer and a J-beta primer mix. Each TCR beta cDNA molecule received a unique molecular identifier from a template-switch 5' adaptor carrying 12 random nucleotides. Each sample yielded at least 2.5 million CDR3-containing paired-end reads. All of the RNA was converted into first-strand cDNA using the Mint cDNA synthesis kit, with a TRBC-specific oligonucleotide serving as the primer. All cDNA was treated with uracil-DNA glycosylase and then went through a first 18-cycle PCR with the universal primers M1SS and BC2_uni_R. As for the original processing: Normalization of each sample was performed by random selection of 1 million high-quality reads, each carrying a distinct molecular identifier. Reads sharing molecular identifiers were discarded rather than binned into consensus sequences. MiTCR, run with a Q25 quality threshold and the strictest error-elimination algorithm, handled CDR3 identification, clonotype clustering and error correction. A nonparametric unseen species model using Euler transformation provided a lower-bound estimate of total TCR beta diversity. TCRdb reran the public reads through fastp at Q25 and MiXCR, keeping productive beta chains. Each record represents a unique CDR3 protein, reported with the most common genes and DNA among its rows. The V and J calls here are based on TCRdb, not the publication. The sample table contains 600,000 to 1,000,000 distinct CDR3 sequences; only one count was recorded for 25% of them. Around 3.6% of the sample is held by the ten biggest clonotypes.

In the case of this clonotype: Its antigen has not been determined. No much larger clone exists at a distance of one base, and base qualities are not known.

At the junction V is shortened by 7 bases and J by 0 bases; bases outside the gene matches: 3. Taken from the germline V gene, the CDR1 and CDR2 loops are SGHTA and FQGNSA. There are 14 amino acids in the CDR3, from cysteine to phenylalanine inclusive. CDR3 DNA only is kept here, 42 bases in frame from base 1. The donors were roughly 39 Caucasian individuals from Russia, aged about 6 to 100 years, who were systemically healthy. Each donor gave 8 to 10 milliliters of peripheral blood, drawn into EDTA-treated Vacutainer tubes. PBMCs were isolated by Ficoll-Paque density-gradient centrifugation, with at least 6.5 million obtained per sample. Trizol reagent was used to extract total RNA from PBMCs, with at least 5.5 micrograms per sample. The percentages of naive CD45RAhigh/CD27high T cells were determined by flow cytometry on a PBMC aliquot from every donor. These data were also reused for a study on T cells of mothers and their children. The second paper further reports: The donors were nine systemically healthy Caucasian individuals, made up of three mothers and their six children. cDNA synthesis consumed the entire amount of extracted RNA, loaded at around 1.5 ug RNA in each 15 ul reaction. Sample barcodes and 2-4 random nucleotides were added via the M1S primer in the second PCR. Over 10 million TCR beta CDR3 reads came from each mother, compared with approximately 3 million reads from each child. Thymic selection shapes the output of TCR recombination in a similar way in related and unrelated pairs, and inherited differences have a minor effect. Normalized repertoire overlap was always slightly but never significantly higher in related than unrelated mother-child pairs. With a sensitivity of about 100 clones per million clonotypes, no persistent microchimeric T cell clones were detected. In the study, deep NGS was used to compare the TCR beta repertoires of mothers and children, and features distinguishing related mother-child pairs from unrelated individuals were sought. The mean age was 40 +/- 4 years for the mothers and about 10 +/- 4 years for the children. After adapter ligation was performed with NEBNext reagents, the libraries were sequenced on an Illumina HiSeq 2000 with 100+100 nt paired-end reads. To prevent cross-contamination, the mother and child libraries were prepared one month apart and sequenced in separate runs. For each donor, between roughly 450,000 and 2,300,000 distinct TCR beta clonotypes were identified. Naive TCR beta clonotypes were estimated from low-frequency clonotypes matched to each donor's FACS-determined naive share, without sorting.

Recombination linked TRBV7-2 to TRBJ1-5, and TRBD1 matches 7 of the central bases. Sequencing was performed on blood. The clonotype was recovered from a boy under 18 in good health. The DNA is TGTGCCAGCAACCAGGGGGGTAGCAATCAGCCCCAGCATTTT. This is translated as CASNQGGSNQPQHF.